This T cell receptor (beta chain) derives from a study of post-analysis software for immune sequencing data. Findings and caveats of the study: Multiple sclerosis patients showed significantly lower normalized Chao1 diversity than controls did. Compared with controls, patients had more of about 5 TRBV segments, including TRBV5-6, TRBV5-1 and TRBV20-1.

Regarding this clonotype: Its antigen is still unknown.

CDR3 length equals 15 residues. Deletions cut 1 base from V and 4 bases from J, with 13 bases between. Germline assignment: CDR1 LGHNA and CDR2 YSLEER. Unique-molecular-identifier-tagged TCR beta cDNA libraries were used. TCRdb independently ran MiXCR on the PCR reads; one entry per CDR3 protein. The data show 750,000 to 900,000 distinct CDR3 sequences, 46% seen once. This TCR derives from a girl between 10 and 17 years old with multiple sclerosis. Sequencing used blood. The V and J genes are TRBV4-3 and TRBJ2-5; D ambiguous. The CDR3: CASSQVPSRGETQYF. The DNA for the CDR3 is TGCGCCAGCAGCCAAGTCCCCTCGCGTGGAGAGACCCAGTACTTC.